This TCR beta chain was identified during a study of technical replicates of blood from several donors. Unmatched junction bases numbered 5, after V lost 10 bases and J lost 3 bases. The CDR3 length is 12 residues. The V gene's germline CDR1 is MGHDK and CDR2 SYGVNS. Generated by immunoSEQ multiplex PCR, the TCRdb table keeps only in-frame clones and is missing some. The data show approximately 70,000 clones, with about nine tenths seen just once and roughly 0.38% held by the top ten. The V gene is TRBV25-1, the J gene TRBJ2-7; the match to TRBD2 covers 8 bases. The sequencing input was T cells isolated from PBMCs. The origin of this receptor is a human donor in good health. Some clones in this sample may be carry-over from other donors' samples. The CDR3 DNA reads TGTGCCACGTCGACTAGCGTCTACGAGCAGTACTTC. Translation gives CATSTSVYEQYF.